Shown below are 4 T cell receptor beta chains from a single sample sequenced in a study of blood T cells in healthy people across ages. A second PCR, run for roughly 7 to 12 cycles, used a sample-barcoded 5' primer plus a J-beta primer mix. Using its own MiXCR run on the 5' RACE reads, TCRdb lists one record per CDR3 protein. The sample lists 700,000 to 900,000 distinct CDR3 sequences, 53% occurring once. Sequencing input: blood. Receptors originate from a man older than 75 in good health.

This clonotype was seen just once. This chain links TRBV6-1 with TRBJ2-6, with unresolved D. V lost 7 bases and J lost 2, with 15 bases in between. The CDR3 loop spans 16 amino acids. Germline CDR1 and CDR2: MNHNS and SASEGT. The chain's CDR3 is CASIKKGATGANVLTF. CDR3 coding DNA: TGTGCCAGCATCAAGAAAGGTGCCACTGGGGCCAACGTCCTGACTTTC.

The CDR3 bases are TGTGCCAGCAGTTTGTATAGGGAAGGTCGGAATGAGCAGTTCTTC. Residues: CASSLYREGRNEQFF. This chain connects TRBV12-3 or TRBV12-4 to TRBJ2-1; no reliable D call. There are 15 residues in the CDR3. The V gene lost 3 bases and the J gene lost 7 bases, with 16 bases spanning the gap.

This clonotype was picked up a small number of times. CDR3 residues: CASSSWQGGLNTQYF. The CDR3 DNA reads as TGTGCCAGCAGTTCCTGGCAGGGAGGTTTGAATACGCAGTATTTT. The genes are TRBV27 and TRBJ2-3, with D tentatively TRBD2 (6 bases). The V end was cut by 4 bases, the J end by 7 bases, with 18 bases between. The CDR3 extends over 15 amino acids. Per germline, CDR1 MNHEY and CDR2 SMNVEV (reference sequence).

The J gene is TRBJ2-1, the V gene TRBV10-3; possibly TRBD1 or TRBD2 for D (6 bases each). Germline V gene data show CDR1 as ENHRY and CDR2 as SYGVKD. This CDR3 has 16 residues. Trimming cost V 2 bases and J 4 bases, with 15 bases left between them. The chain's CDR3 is CAISEAQRGTYNEQFF. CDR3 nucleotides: TGTGCCATCAGTGAGGCCCAGAGGGGGACTTACAATGAGCAGTTCTTC.